Only a few counts were recorded for the clone carrying this T cell receptor beta chain. No antigen is known for it. The data are from a study of T-cell memory formation after mild COVID-19. Whole-study findings and limits: CD4/CD8 balance held among clones contracting day 15 to 85, and later expanders leaned CD4+.

Trimming cost V 4 bases and J 2 bases; bases outside gene matches: 5. The germline V gene encodes CDR1 MNHEY and CDR2 SVGAGI. This CDR3 is built from 15 residues. Amplification by 5'RACE using constant-segment primers produced TCR alpha and TCR beta cDNA libraries that carried sample barcodes and UMIs. TCRdb processed the 5' RACE reads anew with MiXCR; each CDR3 protein has one entry. The sample includes about 400,000 distinct CDR3 sequences, around a quarter of them seen just once. The TCR comes from an adult woman who had mild COVID-19 (a few samples of this study predate the infection). Cell type and time point are not known. Sequencing input: PBMCs or a T cell subset sorted from them (not recorded which). The J gene is TRBJ2-7, the V gene TRBV6-5; 10 positions agree with TRBD1. CDR3 residues: CASSSLGTGAYEQYF. In DNA form, the CDR3 reads TGTGCCAGCAGTTCTCTCGGGACAGGGGCCTACGAGCAGTACTTC.